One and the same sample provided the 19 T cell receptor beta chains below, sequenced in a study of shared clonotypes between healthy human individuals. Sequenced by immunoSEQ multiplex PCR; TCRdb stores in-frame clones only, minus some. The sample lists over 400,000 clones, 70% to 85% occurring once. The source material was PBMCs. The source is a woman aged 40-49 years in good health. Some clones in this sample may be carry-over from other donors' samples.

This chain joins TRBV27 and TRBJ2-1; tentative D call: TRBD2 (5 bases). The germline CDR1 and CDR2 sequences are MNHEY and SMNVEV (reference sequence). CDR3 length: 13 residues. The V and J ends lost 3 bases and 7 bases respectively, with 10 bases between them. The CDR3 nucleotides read TGTGCCAGCAGTTTCCGGCGGGTGAATGAGCAGTTCTTC. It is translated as CASSFRRVNEQFF.

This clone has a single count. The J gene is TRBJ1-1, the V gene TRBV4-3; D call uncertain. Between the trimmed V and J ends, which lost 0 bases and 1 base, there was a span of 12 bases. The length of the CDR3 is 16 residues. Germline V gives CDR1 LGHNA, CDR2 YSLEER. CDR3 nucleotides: TGCGCCAGCAGCCAAGATCCATCCGGCAGGAACACTGAAGCTTTCTTT. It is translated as CASSQDPSGRNTEAFF.

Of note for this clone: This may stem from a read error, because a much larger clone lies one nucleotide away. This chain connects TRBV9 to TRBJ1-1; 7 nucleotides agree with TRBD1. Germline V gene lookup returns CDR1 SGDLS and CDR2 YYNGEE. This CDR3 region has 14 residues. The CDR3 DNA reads TGTGCCAGCAGCGTAGGTGGCAGGGGGACTGAAGCTTCCTTT. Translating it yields CASSVGGRGTEASF.

CDR3 DNA sequence: TGTGCCACCAGCAGAGATGGTACAGGGCGACGGTACGAGCAGTACTTC. It encodes CATSRDGTGRRYEQYF. The chain combines TRBV15 with TRBJ2-7; D is possibly TRBD1 (6 bases). Trimming cost V 0 bases and J 4 bases, with 16 bases left between them. The CDR3 loop spans 16 amino acids. CDR1 is LNHNV and CDR2 is YYDKDF in the germline V gene (reference sequence).

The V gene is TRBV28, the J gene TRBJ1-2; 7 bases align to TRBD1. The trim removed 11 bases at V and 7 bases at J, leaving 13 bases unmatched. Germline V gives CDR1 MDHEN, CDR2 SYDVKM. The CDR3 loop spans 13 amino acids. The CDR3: CAVQLQGRGGYTF. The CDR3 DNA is TGTGCCGTCCAGTTACAGGGGAGGGGTGGCTACACCTTC.

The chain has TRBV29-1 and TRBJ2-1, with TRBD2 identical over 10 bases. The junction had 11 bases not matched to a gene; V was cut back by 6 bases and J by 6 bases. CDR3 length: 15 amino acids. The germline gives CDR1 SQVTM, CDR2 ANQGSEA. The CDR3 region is CSVIYLAGDVNEQFF. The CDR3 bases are TGCAGCGTGATCTACCTAGCGGGAGACGTCAATGAGCAGTTCTTC.

CDR3 sequence: CASSLKQGDYNEQFF. DNA for the CDR3: TGCGCCAGCAGCTTGAAACAGGGGGACTACAATGAGCAGTTCTTC. The chain has TRBV5-1 and TRBJ2-1; 8 positions agree with TRBD1. The CDR3 extends over 15 amino acids. V shed 1 base and J 3 bases; nucleotides not matched to a gene: 3. CDR1 and CDR2 from the germline V gene are SGHRS and YFSETQ.

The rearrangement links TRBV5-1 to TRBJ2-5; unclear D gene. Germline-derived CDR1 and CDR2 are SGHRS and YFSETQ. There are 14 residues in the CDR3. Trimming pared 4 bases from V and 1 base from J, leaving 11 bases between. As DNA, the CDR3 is TGCGCCAGCAGCCAAACCCGATCCCAAGAGACCCAGTACTTC. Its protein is CASSQTRSQETQYF.

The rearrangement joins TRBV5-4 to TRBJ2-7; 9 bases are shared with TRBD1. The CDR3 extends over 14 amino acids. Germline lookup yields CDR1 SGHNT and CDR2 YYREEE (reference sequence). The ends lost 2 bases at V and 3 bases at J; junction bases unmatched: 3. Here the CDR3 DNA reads TGTGCCAGCAGCTTACAGGGGGCGCACTACGAGCAGTACTTC. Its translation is CASSLQGAHYEQYF.

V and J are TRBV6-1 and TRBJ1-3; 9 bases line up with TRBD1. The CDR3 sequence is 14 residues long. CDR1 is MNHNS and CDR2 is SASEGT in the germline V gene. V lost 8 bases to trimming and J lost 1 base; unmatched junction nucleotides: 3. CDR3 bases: TGTGCCAGCGAACAGGGGGCGTCTGGAAACACCATATATTTT. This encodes CASEQGASGNTIYF.

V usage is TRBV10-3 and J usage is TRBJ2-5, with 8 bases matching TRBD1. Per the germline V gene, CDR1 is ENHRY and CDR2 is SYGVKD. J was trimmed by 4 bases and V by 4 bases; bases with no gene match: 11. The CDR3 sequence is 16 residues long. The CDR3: CAISGGGGQGVETQYF. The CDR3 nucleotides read TGTGCCATCAGTGGGGGAGGAGGACAGGGCGTAGAGACCCAGTACTTC.

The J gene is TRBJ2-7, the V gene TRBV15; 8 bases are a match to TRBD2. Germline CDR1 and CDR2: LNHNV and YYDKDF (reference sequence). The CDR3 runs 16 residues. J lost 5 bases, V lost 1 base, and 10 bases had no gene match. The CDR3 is CATSRVPGLGFNEQYF. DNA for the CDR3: TGTGCCACCAGCAGAGTCCCGGGACTAGGGTTCAACGAGCAGTACTTC.

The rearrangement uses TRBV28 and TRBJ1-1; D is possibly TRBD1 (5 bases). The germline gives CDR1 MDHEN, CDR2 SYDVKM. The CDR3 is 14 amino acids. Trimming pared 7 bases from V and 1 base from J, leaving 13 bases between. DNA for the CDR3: TGTGCCAGCACCCTGGGACGGGAGAACACTGAAGCTTTCTTT. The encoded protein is CASTLGRENTEAFF.

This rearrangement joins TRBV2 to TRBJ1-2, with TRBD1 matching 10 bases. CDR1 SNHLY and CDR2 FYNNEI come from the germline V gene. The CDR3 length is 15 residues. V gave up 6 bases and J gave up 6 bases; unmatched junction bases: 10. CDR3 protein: CASRRPGQGKDGYTF. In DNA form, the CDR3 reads TGTGCCAGCAGACGCCCGGGACAGGGGAAGGATGGCTACACCTTC.

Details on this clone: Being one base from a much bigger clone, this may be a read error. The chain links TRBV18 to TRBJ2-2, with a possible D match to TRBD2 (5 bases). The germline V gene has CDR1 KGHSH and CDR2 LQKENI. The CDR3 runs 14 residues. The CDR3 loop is CASSPRLNTGELLF. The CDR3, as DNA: TGTGCCAGCTCACCACGGCTTAACACCGGGGAGCTGCTTTTT.

The CDR3 nucleotides read TGTGCCAGTAAAAGACAGGGGACCGGGAGCAATCAGCCCCAGCATTTT. Translation gives CASKRQGTGSNQPQHF. This chain uses TRBV19 with TRBJ1-5, with 8 bases lining up with TRBD1. CDR3 length: 16 amino acids. Looked up from germline, CDR1 is LNHDA and CDR2 is SQIVND (reference sequence). After removal of 7 bases from V and 1 base from J, the junction contained 9 bases not matched to a gene. The complete variable domain, with remaining parts taken from reference TRBV19 and TRBJ1-5, reads DGGITQSPKYLFRKEGQNVTLSCEQNLNHDAMYWYRQDPGQGLRLIYYSQIVNDFQKGDIAEGYSVSREKKESFPLTVTSAQKNPTAFYLCASKRQGTGSNQPQHFGDGTRLSIL.

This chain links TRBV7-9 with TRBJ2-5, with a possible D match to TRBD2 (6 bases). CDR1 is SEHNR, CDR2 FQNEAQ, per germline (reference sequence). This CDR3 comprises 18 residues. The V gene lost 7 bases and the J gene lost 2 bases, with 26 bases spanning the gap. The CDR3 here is CASIPGPRDSGPQETQYF. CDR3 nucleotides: TGTGCCAGCATCCCTGGGCCACGGGACTCCGGCCCACAAGAGACCCAGTACTTC.

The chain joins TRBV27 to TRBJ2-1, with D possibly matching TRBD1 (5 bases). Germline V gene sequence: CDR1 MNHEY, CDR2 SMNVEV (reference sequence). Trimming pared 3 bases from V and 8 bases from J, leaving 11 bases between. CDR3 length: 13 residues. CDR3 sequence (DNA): TGTGCCAGCAGTTTTGTCTTAGGGGATGAGCAGTTCTTC. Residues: CASSFVLGDEQFF.

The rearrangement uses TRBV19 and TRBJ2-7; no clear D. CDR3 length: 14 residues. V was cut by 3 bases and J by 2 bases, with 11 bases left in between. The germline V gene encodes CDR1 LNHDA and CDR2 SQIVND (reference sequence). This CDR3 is CASSIDGRTYEQYF. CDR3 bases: TGTGCCAGTAGTATCGATGGCAGGACCTACGAGCAGTACTTC. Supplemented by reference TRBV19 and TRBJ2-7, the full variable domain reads DGGITQSPKYLFRKEGQNVTLSCEQNLNHDAMYWYRQDPGQGLRLIYYSQIVNDFQKGDIAEGYSVSREKKESFPLTVTSAQKNPTAFYLCASSIDGRTYEQYFGPGTRLTVT.